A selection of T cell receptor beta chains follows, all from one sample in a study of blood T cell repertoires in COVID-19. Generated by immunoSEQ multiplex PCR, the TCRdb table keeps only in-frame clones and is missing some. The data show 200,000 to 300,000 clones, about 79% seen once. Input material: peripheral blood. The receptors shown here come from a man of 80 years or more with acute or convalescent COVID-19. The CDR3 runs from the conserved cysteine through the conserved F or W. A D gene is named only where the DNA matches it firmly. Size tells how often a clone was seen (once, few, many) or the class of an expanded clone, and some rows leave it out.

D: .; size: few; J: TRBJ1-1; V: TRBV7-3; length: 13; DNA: TGTGCCAGCAGCTCTGGACAGCACACTGAAGCTTTCTTT; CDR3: CASSSGQHTEAFF
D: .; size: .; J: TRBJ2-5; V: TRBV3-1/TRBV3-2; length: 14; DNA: TGTGCCAGCAGCCAATTACGACAGGAAGAGACCCAGTACTTC; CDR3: CASSQLRQEETQYF
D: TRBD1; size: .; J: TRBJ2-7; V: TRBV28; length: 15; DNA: TGTGCCAGCAGTATGCCCGGGACAGGGGGCTACGAGCAGTACTTC; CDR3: CASSMPGTGGYEQYF
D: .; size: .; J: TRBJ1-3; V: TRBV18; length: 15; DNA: TGTGCCAGCTCTCGAAACGCGGCAACAGGAAACACCATATATTTT; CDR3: CASSRNAATGNTIYF
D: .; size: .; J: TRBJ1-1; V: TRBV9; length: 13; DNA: TGTGCCAGCAGCGGAGATAAATACACTGAAGCTTTCTTT; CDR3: CASSGDKYTEAFF
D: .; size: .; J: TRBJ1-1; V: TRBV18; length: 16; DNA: TGTGCCAGCTCGAACCACCAGGGGACAACCAACACTGAAGCTTTCTTT; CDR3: CASSNHQGTTNTEAFF
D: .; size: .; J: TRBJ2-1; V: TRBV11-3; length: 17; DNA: TGTGCCAGCAGCTTTACTTTTGGGCGTAGCTCCTACAATGAGCAGTTCTTC; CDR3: CASSFTFGRSSYNEQFF
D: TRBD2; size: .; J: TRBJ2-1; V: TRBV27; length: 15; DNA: TGTGCCAGCAGTCTTAGCGGGAGGGCCTATGGTGAGCAGTTCTTC; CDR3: CASSLSGRAYGEQFF
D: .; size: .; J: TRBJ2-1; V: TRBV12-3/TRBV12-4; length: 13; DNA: TGTGCCAGCAGGACCAGGGTTCACAATGAGCAGTTCTTC; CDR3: CASRTRVHNEQFF
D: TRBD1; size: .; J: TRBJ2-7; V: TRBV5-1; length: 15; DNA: TGCGCCAGCAGCTTGGCCGGGACAGGATCCTACGAGCAGTACTTC; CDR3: CASSLAGTGSYEQYF
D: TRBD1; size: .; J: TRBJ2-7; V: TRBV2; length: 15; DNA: TGTGCCAGCAGTGAAGCCGGGACAGGGGGCGACGAGCAGTACTTC; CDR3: CASSEAGTGGDEQYF
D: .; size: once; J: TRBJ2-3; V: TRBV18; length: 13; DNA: TGTGCCAGCTCACCGGGCACCCGCGATACGCAGTATTTT; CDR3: CASSPGTRDTQYF
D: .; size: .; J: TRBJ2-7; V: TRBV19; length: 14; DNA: TGTGCCAGTAGTTCCGTCGGGGTAGACTACGAGCAGTACTTC; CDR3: CASSSVGVDYEQYF
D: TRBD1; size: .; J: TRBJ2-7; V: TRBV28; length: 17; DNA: TGTGCCAGCAGATCAATCACCGGGACAGGACTTTCCTACGAGCAGTACTTC; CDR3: CASRSITGTGLSYEQYF
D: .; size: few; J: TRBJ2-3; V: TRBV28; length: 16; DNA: TGTGCCAGCAGTCCGGTTAGACAGGTTGGGGCAGATACGCAGTATTTT; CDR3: CASSPVRQVGADTQYF
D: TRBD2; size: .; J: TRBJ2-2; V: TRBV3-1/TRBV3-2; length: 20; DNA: TGTGCCAGCAGCCTTTTGGGACTAGCGGGGGGGCCCCGCCACACCGGGGAGCTGTTTTTT; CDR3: CASSLLGLAGGPRHTGELFF
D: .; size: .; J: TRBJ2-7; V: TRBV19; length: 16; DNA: TGTGCCAGTAGTAGAGGAGGGATCCCTTTCGCCTACGAGCAGTACTTC; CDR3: CASSRGGIPFAYEQYF
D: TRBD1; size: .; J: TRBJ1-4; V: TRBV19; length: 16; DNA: TGTGCCAGTAGTCGACGGACAGGGTCAACTAATGAAAAACTGTTTTTT; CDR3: CASSRRTGSTNEKLFF
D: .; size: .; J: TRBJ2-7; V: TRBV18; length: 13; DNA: TGTGCCAGCTCACCACCGGGCCCGTCTGAGCAGTACTTC; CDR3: CASSPPGPSEQYF
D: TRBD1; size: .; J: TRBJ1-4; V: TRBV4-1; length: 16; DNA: TGCGCCAGCAGCCAACCTGACAGGGGGCTAGACGAAAAACTGTTTTTT; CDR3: CASSQPDRGLDEKLFF
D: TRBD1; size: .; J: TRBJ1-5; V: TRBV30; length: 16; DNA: TGTGCCTGGAGTCTACAACTCCACAGGGGCGATCAGCCCCAGCATTTT; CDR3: CAWSLQLHRGDQPQHF
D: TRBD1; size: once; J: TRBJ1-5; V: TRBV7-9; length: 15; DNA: TGTGCCAGCAGCTTTGGGGACAGGGGGGGACAGCCCCAGCATTTT; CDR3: CASSFGDRGGQPQHF
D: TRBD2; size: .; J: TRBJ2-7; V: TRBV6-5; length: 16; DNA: TGTGCCAGCAGTTACGCCCAGCGGGGGGGCCCGTACGAGCAGTACTTC; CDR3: CASSYAQRGGPYEQYF
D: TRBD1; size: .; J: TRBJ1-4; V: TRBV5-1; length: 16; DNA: TGCGCCAGCAGCACTGACAGGGCAGCAACTAATGAAAAACTGTTTTTT; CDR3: CASSTDRAATNEKLFF
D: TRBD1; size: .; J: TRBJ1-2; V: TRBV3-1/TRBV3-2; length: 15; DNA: TGTGCCAGCAGCCCGGGGGCAGGGGGCGCCTGGGGCTACACCTTC; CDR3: CASSPGAGGAWGYTF